Given below is one T cell receptor (beta chain) in context. This sample stems from a study of T cells in Graves' hyperthyroidism and ophthalmopathy. Across 18 months, stable Graves' hyperthyroidism was marked by no progression to ophthalmopathy. Patients between 18 and 65 years old had hyperthyroidism, newly diagnosed and lasting under 2 months. Lactation, pregnancy, other autoimmune disease or uncontrolled infection led to exclusion of patients. Clinical symptoms, serum thyroxine, TRAb, thyroid ultrasound and orbital computed tomography established diagnosis. Deletions cut 5 bases from V and 6 bases from J, with 13 bases between. Germline-derived CDR1 and CDR2 are SGHTA and FQGNSA. The CDR3 extends over 13 amino acids. RNA transcripts provided the source from which TCR beta CDR3 regions were amplified. A first-round RT-PCR of the TCR CDR3 used the HTBI primer set. Each CDR3 protein is one row after TCRdb ran MiXCR on the multiplex PCR reads. The sample gives fewer than 650,000 distinct CDR3 sequences, 11% to 15% of which show up once; about 14% is in the top ten.

The chain couples TRBV7-2 to TRBJ2-5; a weak D match, TRBD1 (5 bases). The sequenced material came from blood. This clonotype was sampled from a woman aged 40 to 49 with Graves' hyperthyroidism. DNA of the CDR3: TGTGCCAGCAGCCAGGGTCACCTCAAGACCCAGTACTTC. Its translation is CASSQGHLKTQYF.